This T cell receptor (beta chain) was observed in a study of cytomegalovirus exposure and HLA in healthy donors. Primers: 60 Vbeta forward and 13 Jbeta reverse. The data were produced by immunoSEQ multiplex PCR, yet TCRdb's version contains in-frame clones alone and is incomplete. The profile shows about 170,000 clones, around four fifths of them singletons. A remark on this clone: Its antigen is undetermined.

CDR1 is SGDLS, CDR2 YYNGEE, per germline. The CDR3 sequence is 19 residues long. Losses at the gene ends were 0 bases for V and 4 bases for J; bases not matched to a gene: 17. Points from the study as a whole: Later analysis showed TCR association rates varying by HLA locus, highest for DRB1 and lowest for HLA-C. Cytomegalovirus association was listed for approximately 150 TCR beta chains. The productive fraction for most TCR beta V segments was about 90% or about 30% in an earlier analysis. In a later analysis, a missense DCLRE1C variant was linked to TCR beta V- and J-gene trimming.

This chain links TRBV9 with TRBJ2-3, with TRBD2 matching 7 bases. The sample comprised PBMCs. The clonotype comes from a woman in her thirties in good health and CMV-seropositive. In DNA, the CDR3 is TGTGCCAGCAGCGTAGGGTCCCGTTGGGCGGGAGCCCTCCCAGATACGCAGTATTTT. Its protein product is CASSVGSRWAGALPDTQYF.